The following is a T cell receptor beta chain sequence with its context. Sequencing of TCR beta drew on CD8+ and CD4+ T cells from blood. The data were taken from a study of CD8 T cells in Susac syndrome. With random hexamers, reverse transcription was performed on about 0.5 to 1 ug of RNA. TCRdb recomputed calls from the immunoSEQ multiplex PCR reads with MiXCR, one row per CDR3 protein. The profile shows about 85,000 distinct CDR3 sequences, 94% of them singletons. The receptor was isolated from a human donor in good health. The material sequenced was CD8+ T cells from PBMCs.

The CDR3 DNA sequence: TGTGCCAGCAGCTCGAACACTGAAGCTTTCTTT. Protein product: CASSSNTEAFF. This sequence joins TRBV7-9 and TRBJ1-1; no definite D call. Germline V CDR1 and CDR2: SEHNR, FQNEAQ (reference sequence). This CDR3 is built from 11 residues. The germline V and J ends were trimmed by 4 bases and 1 base, with 1 base remaining between them. Together with reference TRBV7-9 and TRBJ1-1, the CDR3 gives the full variable domain: DTGVSQNPRHKITKRGQNVTFRCDPISEHNRLYWYRQTLGQGPEFLTYFQNEAQLEKSRLLSDRFSAERPKGSFSTLEIQRTEQGDSAMYLCASSSNTEAFFGQGTRLTVV.